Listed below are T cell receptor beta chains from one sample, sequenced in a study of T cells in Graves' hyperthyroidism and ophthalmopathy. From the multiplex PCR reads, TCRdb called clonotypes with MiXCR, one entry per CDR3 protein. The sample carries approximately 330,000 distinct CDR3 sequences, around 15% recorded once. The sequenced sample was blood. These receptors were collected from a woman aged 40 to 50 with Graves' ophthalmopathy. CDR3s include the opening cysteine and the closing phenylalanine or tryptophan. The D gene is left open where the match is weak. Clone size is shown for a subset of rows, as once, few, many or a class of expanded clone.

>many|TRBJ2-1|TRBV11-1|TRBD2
CASSRGTSDYNEQFF
TGTGCCAGCAGCCGGGGGACTAGCGATTACAATGAGCAGTTCTTC
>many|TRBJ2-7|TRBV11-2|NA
CASSPRGVGYEQYF
TGTGCCAGCAGCCCACGAGGGGTTGGCTACGAGCAGTACTTC
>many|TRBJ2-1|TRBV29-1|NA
CSVELPSSYNEQFF
TGCAGCGTTGAGTTGCCTAGCTCCTACAATGAGCAGTTCTTC
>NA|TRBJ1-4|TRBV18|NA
CASSPPLSPPTNEKLFF
TGTGCCAGCTCACCACCTTTGAGTCCACCGACTAATGAAAAACTGTTTTTT
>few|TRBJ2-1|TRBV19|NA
CASSIRQGASYNEQFF
TGTGCCAGTAGTATACGTCAGGGTGCTTCCTACAATGAGCAGTTCTTC
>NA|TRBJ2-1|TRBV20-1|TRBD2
CSARDPGEGQFF
TGCAGTGCTAGAGATCCCGGGGAGGGGCAGTTCTTC
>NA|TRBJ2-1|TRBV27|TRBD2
CASSFLPAGGYNEQFF
TGTGCCAGCAGTTTCCTCCCTGCGGGGGGGTACAATGAGCAGTTCTTC
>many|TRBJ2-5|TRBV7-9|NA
CASSWGPNFEETQYF
TGTGCCAGCAGTTGGGGACCGAATTTTGAAGAGACCCAGTACTTC
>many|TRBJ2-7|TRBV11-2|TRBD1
CASSPGQVALYEQYF
TGTGCCAGCAGCCCGGGACAGGTGGCCCTATACGAGCAGTACTTC
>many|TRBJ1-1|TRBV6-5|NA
CASSYGEGRRNEAFF
TGTGCCAGCAGTTACGGAGAGGGGAGGCGAAATGAAGCTTTCTTT
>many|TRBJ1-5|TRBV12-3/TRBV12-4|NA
CASSSGTPSQPQHF
TGTGCCAGCAGTTCAGGGACCCCTAGTCAGCCCCAGCATTTT
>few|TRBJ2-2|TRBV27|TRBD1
CASKQGAVTGELFF
TGTGCCAGCAAACAGGGGGCCGTCACCGGGGAGCTGTTTTTT
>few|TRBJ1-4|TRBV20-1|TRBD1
CSARGGTGTATNEKLFF
TGCAGTGCTAGAGGTGGGACAGGGACGGCAACTAATGAAAAACTGTTTTTT
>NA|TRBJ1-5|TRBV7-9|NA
CASSLEGGMSNQPQHF
TGTGCCAGCAGCTTAGAAGGAGGGATGAGCAATCAGCCCCAGCATTTT
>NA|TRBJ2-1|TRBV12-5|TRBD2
CASGLSAGGGRYNEQFF
TGTGCTAGTGGTTTGTCGGCGGGGGGGGGGCGGTACAATGAGCAGTTCTTC